The sequence of this T cell receptor beta chain was determined in a study of molecular identifiers for immune sequencing clone quantification. Study background: Four of five splits of RNA from roughly 20,000 or 100,000 naive CD8 cells were sequenced in replicates.

This clonotype has at least ten counts. TCRdb recomputed calls from the PCR reads with MiXCR, one row per CDR3 protein. The sample holds tens of thousands of distinct CDR3 sequences, about a quarter seen once. Sorted cells numbering about 19,000 to 1,000,000, with 10%, 30% or 50% RNA, yielded the naive CD8 libraries. Trimming at V came to 5 bases and at J to 4 bases, leaving 10 bases not matched to a gene. The CDR3 covers 18 residues. CDR1 is SGHTA and CDR2 is FQGTGA in the germline V gene. The sequence came from a human donor in good health. Some libraries in this study had Jurkat cell RNA spiked in. Sequencing was performed on naive CD8+ T cells from blood, with Jurkat cell RNA spiked in. The subset here: FACS-sorted CD8+CD4-CCR7+CD45RA+ naive T cells. The gene calls are TRBV7-3 and TRBJ2-3, with 15 bases fitting TRBD2. CDR3 nucleotides: TGTGCCAGCAGCCGAACCCGGACTAGCGGGAGGGCCCCAGATACGCAGTATTTT. Protein: CASSRTRTSGRAPDTQYF. The complete variable domain, with remaining parts taken from reference TRBV7-3 and TRBJ2-3, reads GAGVSQTPSNKVTEKGKYVELRCDPISGHTALYWYRQSLGQGPEFLIYFQGTGAADDSGLPNDRFFAVRPEGSVSTLKIQRTERGDSAVYLCASSRTRTSGRAPDTQYFGPGTRLTVL.